The 20 T cell receptor beta chains presented below share a single source sample, sequenced in a study of T cell repertoires in cytomegalovirus infection. Via MiXCR, TCRdb re-called the reads, giving one row per CDR3 protein. The profile shows 450,000 to 600,000 distinct CDR3 sequences, 30% to 40% of them singletons. Their antigens are not known. The sample in question was cultured PBMCs, obtained from culture after CMV antigen stimulation. The source of these receptors is a human donor in good health (CMV status not recorded). Some clones in this sample may be carry-over from other donors' samples.

This chain joins TRBV7-2 and TRBJ2-5, with D hard to call. V shed 5 bases and J shed 1 base, with 11 bases lying between them. CDR1 is SGHTA and CDR2 is FQGNSA in the germline V gene. This CDR3 spans 14 amino acids. The CDR3, as DNA: TGTGCCAGCAGCCCCGACCCGAGCCAAGAGACCCAGTACTTC. Translating gives CASSPDPSQETQYF.

The rearrangement uses TRBV19 and TRBJ2-1; 8 bases are a match to TRBD1. Germline values: CDR1 LNHDA, CDR2 SQIVND (reference sequence). The CDR3 has 17 amino acids. After removal of 7 bases from V and 4 bases from J, the junction contained 15 bases not matched to a gene. The chain's CDR3 is CASTYSTGGGHYNEQFF. The CDR3 DNA reads as TGTGCCAGTACCTATTCAACAGGGGGTGGTCATTACAATGAGCAGTTCTTC.

The chain links TRBV7-2 to TRBJ2-7; D not resolved. V dropped 0 bases and J dropped 3 bases, with 6 bases sitting between them. The length of the CDR3 is 13 residues. Germline CDR1 SGHTA, CDR2 FQGNSA. For the CDR3, the DNA is TGTGCCAGCAGCTTAGCCCTTCACTACGAGCAGTACGTC. The encoded protein is CASSLALHYEQYV.

As regards this clonotype: The final CDR3 position lacks the conserved phenylalanine or tryptophan, pointing to a likely read error. The chain uses TRBV7-6 and TRBJ1-3, with unresolved D. CDR3 length: 16 amino acids. Trimming left V 5 bases short and J 0 bases short, with 14 bases between. Germline V gene data show CDR1 as SGHVS and CDR2 as FNYEAQ. CDR3 protein: CASSPRLTSSGNTIYY. The CDR3 DNA follows: TGTGCCAGCAGCCCGCGGTTAACTTCCTCTGGAAACACCATATATTAT.

The chain has TRBV11-2 and TRBJ2-7; 9 nucleotides line up with TRBD2. The CDR3 totals 16 residues. J lost 2 bases, V lost 3 bases, and 8 bases had no gene match. In germline, CDR1 is SGHAT, CDR2 FQNNGV. The CDR3 loop is CASSLVAGAGAYEQYV. CDR3 nucleotides: TGTGCCAGCAGCTTGGTAGCGGGAGCGGGCGCCTACGAGCAGTACGTC.

This clonotype was detected only a few times. As DNA, the CDR3 is TGTGCCAGCAGCTTACTAGCGGGGCCCGGGAGGTCCGACAATGAGCAGTTCTTC. Translating gives CASSLLAGPGRSDNEQFF. The chain carries TRBV7-6 and TRBJ2-1; TRBD2 matches at 9 bases. The germline CDR1 and CDR2 sequences are SGHVS and FNYEAQ. The CDR3 is made up of 18 amino acids. Germline trimming cut 2 bases from V and 5 bases from J; bases unmatched to any gene: 13. The whole variable domain, filled in from reference TRBV7-6 and TRBJ2-1, reads GAGVSQSPRYKVTKRGQDVALRCDPISGHVSLYWYRQALGQGPEFLTYFNYEAQQDKSGLPNDRFSAERPEGSISTLTIQRTEQRDSAMYRCASSLLAGPGRSDNEQFFGPGTRLTVL.

The rearrangement uses TRBV4-1 and TRBJ1-2; the match to TRBD1 covers 7 bases. With V trimmed by 0 bases and J by 7 bases, 5 bases remained unmatched. This CDR3 region has 14 residues. The germline CDR1 and CDR2 sequences are MGHRA and YSYEKL. The CDR3 nucleotides are TGCGCCAGCAGCCAAGAGACAGGGTTTTTTGGCTACACCTTC. Its protein is CASSQETGFFGYTF.

The V gene is TRBV12-3 or TRBV12-4, the J gene TRBJ2-5, with 7 positions matching TRBD1. With V trimmed by 2 bases and J by 1 base, 4 bases remained unmatched. CDR3 length: 15 residues. The CDR3 loop is CASSLWSGGQETQYF. CDR3 nucleotide sequence: TGTGCCAGCAGTTTATGGTCAGGGGGCCAAGAGACCCAGTACTTC.

The J gene is TRBJ1-5, the V gene TRBV28; D ambiguous. Germline V gene sequence: CDR1 MDHEN, CDR2 SYDVKM. Trimming pared 7 bases from V and 3 bases from J, leaving 7 bases between. CDR3 length: 12 amino acids. The CDR3 protein is CASTEPNQPQHF. CDR3 coding DNA: TGTGCCAGCACGGAGCCCAATCAGCCCCAGCATTTT.

This clonotype has more than one count but fewer than ten. One junction end does not reproduce the germline sequence, and a read error may be involved. The gene calls are TRBV29-1 and TRBJ1-2; D not certain. The germline V gene encodes CDR1 SQVTM and CDR2 ANQGSEA. CDR3 length: 15 residues. The CDR3 region is CSVEEGSARVYDYTF. The CDR3 DNA reads TGCAGCGTTGAAGAAGGGTCTGCCCGGGTTTATGACTACACCTTC.

This chain joins TRBV12-3 or TRBV12-4 and TRBJ2-2, with D possibly being TRBD1 (6 bases). This CDR3 spans 16 amino acids. V lost 7 bases and J 0 bases, leaving 15 bases between the germline ends. CDR3 sequence reads: CASNDRQAPNTGELFF. DNA for the CDR3: TGTGCCAGCAACGATAGACAGGCCCCGAACACCGGGGAGCTGTTTTTT.

The rearrangement links TRBV7-6 to TRBJ2-5; no clear D gene. This CDR3 spans 14 amino acids. Germline V gene sequence: CDR1 SGHVS, CDR2 FNYEAQ. Between the trimmed V and J ends, which lost 1 base and 4 bases, there was a span of 10 bases. In DNA form, the CDR3 reads TGTGCCAGCAGCTTAGGGCGGATCGGAGAGACCCAGTACTTC. Translating gives CASSLGRIGETQYF. The variable domain in full, completed from reference TRBV7-6 and TRBJ2-5, reads GAGVSQSPRYKVTKRGQDVALRCDPISGHVSLYWYRQALGQGPEFLTYFNYEAQQDKSGLPNDRFSAERPEGSISTLTIQRTEQRDSAMYRCASSLGRIGETQYFGPGTRLLVL.

This clonotype was recorded many times. The rearrangement links TRBV5-1 to TRBJ2-1, with 11 bases identical to TRBD2. Germline CDR1 reads SGHRS; CDR2 reads YFSETQ. Losses at the gene ends were 0 bases for V and 12 bases for J; bases not matched to a gene: 2. The CDR3 spans 13 residues. The CDR3 protein is CASSLALAGGQFF. The CDR3 bases are TGCGCCAGCAGCTTGGCCCTAGCGGGAGGGCAGTTCTTC.

This clonotype appeared a few times. This chain links TRBV28 with TRBJ2-2; TRBD2 matches at 9 bases. Per germline, CDR1 MDHEN and CDR2 SYDVKM. The V gene end was trimmed by 4 bases and the J gene end by 0 bases; junction bases not matched to a gene: 3. The CDR3 has 16 amino acids. CDR3 region: CASSWTSEPNTGELFF. The CDR3 bases are TGTGCCAGCAGTTGGACTAGCGAGCCGAACACCGGGGAGCTGTTTTTT. Together with reference TRBV28 and TRBJ2-2, the CDR3 gives the full variable domain: DVKVTQSSRYLVKRTGEKVFLECVQDMDHENMFWYRQDPGLGLRLIYFSYDVKMKEKGDIPEGYSVSREKKERFSLILESASTNQTSMYLCASSWTSEPNTGELFFGEGSRLTVL.

The rearrangement links TRBV27 to TRBJ1-5; D gene unclear. Looked up from germline, CDR1 is MNHEY and CDR2 is SMNVEV (reference sequence). The V gene lost 5 bases and the J gene lost 1 base, with 15 bases spanning the gap. CDR3 length equals 16 residues. This CDR3 reads CASSPGPVSSNQPQHF. The CDR3 DNA follows: TGTGCCAGCAGTCCTGGCCCAGTTTCCAGCAATCAGCCCCAGCATTTT.

The chain is built from TRBV6-2 or TRBV6-3 and TRBJ2-3, with 10 bases identical to TRBD1. This CDR3 has 19 residues. The V gene's germline CDR1 is MNHEY and CDR2 SVGEGT. V lost 6 bases and J lost 2; bases outside the gene matches: 17. In DNA form, the CDR3 reads TGTGCCAGCAGCAAGCGCGGGACAGGGGCCCGACGCCCCACAGATACGCAGTATTTT. It codes for CASSKRGTGARRPTDTQYF.

This clonotype showed up just a few times. V is TRBV7-2 and J is TRBJ1-4; 8 nucleotides align to TRBD1. This CDR3 region has 13 residues. The V gene end was trimmed by 5 bases and the J gene end by 8 bases; junction bases not matched to a gene: 4. In germline, CDR1 is SGHTA, CDR2 FQGNSA. DNA of the CDR3: TGTGCCAGCAGCGCACAGGGGGAGGAAAAACTGTTTTTT. Its translation: CASSAQGEEKLFF.

This clonotype occurred many times. The V call is TRBV7-2, the J call TRBJ1-5, with 7 bases lining up with TRBD1. V lost 1 base to trimming and J lost 9 bases; unmatched junction nucleotides: 6. Looked up from germline, CDR1 is SGHTA and CDR2 is FQGNSA. The length of the CDR3 is 14 residues. CDR3 nucleotide sequence: TGTGCCAGCAGCTTAGACAGGGGCTTGAGGCCCCAGCATTTT. It encodes CASSLDRGLRPQHF.

This clonotype was found a few times. Here the CDR3 DNA reads TGTGCCAGCAGTACTCACGTTGGAGGGGAGACCCAGTACTTC. As protein: CASSTHVGGETQYF. The chain recombines TRBV6-2 or TRBV6-3 with TRBJ2-5, with a tentative D call TRBD2 (6 bases). There are 14 residues in the CDR3. Germline CDR1 and CDR2: MNHEY and SVGEGT. V gave up 5 bases and J gave up 5 bases, with 15 bases separating them.

The chain has TRBV7-2 and TRBJ1-2; D remains ambiguous. Trimming took 2 bases from V and 0 from J, leaving 7 bases between them. The CDR3 loop spans 14 amino acids. Germline assignment: CDR1 SGHTA and CDR2 FQGNSA. The CDR3 protein is CASSLRLANYGYTF. CDR3 nucleotide sequence: TGTGCCAGCAGCTTACGTCTAGCTAACTATGGCTACACCTTC.